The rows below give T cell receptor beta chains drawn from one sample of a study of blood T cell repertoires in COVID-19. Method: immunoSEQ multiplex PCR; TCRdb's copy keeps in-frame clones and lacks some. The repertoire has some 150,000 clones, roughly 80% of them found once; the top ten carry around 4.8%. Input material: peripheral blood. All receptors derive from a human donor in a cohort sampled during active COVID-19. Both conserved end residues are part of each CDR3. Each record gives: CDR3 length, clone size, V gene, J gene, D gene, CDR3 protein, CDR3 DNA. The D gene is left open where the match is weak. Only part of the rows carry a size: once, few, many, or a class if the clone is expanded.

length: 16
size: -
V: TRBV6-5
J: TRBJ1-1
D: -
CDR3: CASSYSITRGWPEAFF
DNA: TGTGCCAGCAGTTACTCGATTACCAGGGGATGGCCTGAAGCTTTCTTT

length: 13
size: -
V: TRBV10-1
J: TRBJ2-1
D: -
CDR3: CASSESDDSEQFF
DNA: TGCGCCAGCAGTGAATCGGATGACAGCGAGCAGTTCTTC

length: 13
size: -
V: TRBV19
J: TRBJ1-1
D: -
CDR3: CASSKDRSTEAFF
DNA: TGTGCCAGTAGCAAAGACAGGTCTACTGAAGCTTTCTTT

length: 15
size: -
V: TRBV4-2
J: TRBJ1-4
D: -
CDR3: CASSQGVQGNEKLFF
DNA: TGTGCCAGCAGCCAAGGGGTTCAGGGTAATGAAAAACTGTTTTTT

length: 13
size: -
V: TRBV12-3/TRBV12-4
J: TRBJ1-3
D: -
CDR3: CASSLLTGNTIYF
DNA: TGTGCCAGCAGTCTTCTAACTGGAAACACCATATATTTT

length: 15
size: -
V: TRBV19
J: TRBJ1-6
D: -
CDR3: CASSIVGRGDSPLHF
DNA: TGTGCCAGTAGTATAGTGGGGCGCGGTGATTCACCCCTCCACTTT

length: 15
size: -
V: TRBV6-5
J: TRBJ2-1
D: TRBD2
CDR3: CASATSGGTYNEQFF
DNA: TGTGCCAGCGCGACTAGCGGCGGGACCTACAATGAGCAGTTCTTC

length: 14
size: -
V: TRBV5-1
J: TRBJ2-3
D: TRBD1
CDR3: CASSLQGGGDTQYF
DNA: TGCGCCAGCAGCTTGCAAGGGGGCGGAGATACGCAGTATTTT

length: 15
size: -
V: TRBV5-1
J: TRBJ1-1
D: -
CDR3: CASASEPGGRTEAFF
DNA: TGCGCCAGCGCCTCTGAACCCGGGGGTAGGACTGAAGCTTTCTTT

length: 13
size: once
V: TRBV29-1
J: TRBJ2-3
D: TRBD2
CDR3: CSELKTSADTQYF
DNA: TGCAGTGAACTAAAGACTAGCGCAGATACGCAGTATTTT

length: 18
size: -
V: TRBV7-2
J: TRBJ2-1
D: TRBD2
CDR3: CASSTGPTLAESYNEQFF
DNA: TGTGCCAGCAGTACGGGCCCTACCCTAGCGGAGTCCTACAATGAGCAGTTCTTC

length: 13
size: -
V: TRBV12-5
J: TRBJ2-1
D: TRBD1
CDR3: CASGETGLGEQFF
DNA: TGTGCTAGTGGTGAGACAGGGTTGGGGGAGCAGTTCTTC

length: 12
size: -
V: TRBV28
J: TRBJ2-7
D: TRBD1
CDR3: CASRVPGGEQYF
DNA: TGTGCCAGCAGGGTTCCAGGGGGCGAGCAGTACTTC

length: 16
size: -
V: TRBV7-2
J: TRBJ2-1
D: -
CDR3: CASSLAGGPPINEQFF
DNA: TGTGCCAGCAGCTTAGCGGGGGGGCCTCCGATCAATGAGCAGTTCTTC

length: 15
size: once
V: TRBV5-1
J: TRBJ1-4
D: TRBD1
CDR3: CASSLQGEDYEKLFF
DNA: TGCGCCAGCAGCTTGCAGGGGGAGGATTATGAAAAACTGTTTTTT

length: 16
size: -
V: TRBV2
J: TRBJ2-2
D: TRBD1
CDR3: CASSDHWTGGTGELFF
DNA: TGTGCCAGCAGTGATCATTGGACAGGCGGGACCGGGGAGCTGTTTTTT

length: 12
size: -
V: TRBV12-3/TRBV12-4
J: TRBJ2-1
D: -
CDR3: CASSLDINEQFF
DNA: TGTGCCAGCAGTCTCGACATCAATGAGCAGTTCTTC

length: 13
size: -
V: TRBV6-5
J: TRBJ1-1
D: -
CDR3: CASSRVSNTEAFF
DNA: TGTGCCAGCAGTCGGGTCTCAAACACTGAAGCTTTCTTT

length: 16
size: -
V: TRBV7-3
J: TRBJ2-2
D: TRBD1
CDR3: CASSLERRGRAGELFF
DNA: TGTGCCAGCAGCTTAGAGCGCAGGGGGCGCGCCGGGGAGCTGTTTTTT

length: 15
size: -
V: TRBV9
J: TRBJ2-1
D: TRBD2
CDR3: CASSASGGAFNEQFF
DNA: TGTGCCAGCAGCGCAAGCGGGGGGGCGTTTAATGAGCAGTTCTTC

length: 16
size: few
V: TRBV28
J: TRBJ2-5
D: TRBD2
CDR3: CASSLIASGSKETQYF
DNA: TGTGCCAGCAGTTTAATTGCTAGCGGGAGTAAGGAGACCCAGTACTTC

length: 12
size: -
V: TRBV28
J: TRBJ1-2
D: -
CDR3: CASRRQTYGYTF
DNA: TGTGCCAGCAGAAGACAGACCTATGGCTACACCTTC

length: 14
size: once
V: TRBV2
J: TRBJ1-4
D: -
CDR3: CASSVEELGEKLFF
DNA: TGTGCCAGCAGTGTGGAGGAACTAGGTGAAAAACTGTTTTTT

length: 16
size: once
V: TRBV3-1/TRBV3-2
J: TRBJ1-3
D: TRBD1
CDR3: CASSQLRDSDRNTIYF
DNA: TGTGCCAGCAGCCAACTCCGGGACAGCGACCGAAACACCATATATTTT

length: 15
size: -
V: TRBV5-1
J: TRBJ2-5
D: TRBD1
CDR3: CASTDTPDRAETQYF
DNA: TGCGCCAGCACCGACACACCCGACAGGGCGGAGACCCAGTACTTC

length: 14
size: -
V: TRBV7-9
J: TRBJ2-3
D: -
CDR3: CASSLRQPTDTQYF
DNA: TGTGCCAGCAGCCTCCGACAGCCCACAGATACGCAGTATTTT

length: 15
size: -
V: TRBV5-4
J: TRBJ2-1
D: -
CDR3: CASSLSLGGAGEQFF
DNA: TGTGCCAGCAGCTTGTCCCTAGGCGGGGCGGGTGAGCAGTTCTTC

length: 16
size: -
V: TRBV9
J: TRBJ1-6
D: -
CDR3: CASSPRDTRNNSPLHF
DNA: TGTGCCAGCAGTCCCCGGGACACCCGCAATAATTCACCCCTCCACTTT

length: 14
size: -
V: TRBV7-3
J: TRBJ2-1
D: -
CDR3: CASSRDLNYNEQFF
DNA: TGTGCCAGCAGCCGGGACTTAAATTACAATGAGCAGTTCTTC

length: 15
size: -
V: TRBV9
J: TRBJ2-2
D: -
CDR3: CASSVGDRLTGELFF
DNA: TGTGCCAGCAGCGTAGGCGACAGATTAACCGGGGAGCTGTTTTTT

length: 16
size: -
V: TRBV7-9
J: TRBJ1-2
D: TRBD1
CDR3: CASNEKEGGWVYGYTF
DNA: TGTGCCAGCAACGAAAAGGAAGGGGGCTGGGTCTATGGCTACACCTTC

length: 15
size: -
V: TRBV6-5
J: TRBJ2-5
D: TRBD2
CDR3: CASRRTSGAQETQYF
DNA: TGTGCCAGCAGAAGGACTAGCGGGGCCCAAGAGACCCAGTACTTC

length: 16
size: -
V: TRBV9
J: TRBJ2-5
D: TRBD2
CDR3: CASSVGSSGGPETQYF
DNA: TGTGCCAGCAGCGTAGGATCTAGCGGGGGTCCAGAGACCCAGTACTTC

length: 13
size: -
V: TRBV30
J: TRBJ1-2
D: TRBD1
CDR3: CAWSATGNYGYTF
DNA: TGTGCCTGGAGCGCGACAGGGAACTATGGCTACACCTTC

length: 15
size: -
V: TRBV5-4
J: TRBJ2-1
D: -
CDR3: CASSLGQGFYNEQFF
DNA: TGTGCCAGCAGCTTAGGGCAGGGATTCTACAATGAGCAGTTCTTC

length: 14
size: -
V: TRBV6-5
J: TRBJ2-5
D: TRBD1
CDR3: CASTQTGVQETQYF
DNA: TGTGCCAGCACCCAGACAGGGGTCCAAGAGACCCAGTACTTC

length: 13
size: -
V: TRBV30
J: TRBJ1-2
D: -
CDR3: CAWRLRGARGYTF
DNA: TGTGCCTGGAGACTACGGGGGGCAAGGGGCTACACCTTC

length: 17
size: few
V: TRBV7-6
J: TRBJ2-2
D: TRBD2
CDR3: CASSPRGSGGTTGELFF
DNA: TGTGCCAGCAGCCCACGGGGGAGCGGGGGGACCACCGGGGAGCTGTTTTTT

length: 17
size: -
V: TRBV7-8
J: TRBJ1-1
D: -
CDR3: CASSQYTGVRGGTEAFF
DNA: TGTGCCAGCAGTCAATATACTGGAGTCCGGGGAGGAACTGAAGCTTTCTTT

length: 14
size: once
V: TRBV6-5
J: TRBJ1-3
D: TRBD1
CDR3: CASRIQGGGNTIYF
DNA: TGTGCCAGCAGGATACAGGGGGGAGGAAACACCATATATTTT

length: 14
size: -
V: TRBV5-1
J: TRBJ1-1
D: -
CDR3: CASSLAYGNTEAFF
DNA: TGCGCCAGCAGCTTGGCTTACGGGAACACTGAAGCTTTCTTT

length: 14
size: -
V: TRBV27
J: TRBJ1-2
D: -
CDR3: CASSPNGILSGYTF
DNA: TGTGCCAGCAGTCCTAACGGGATCTTATCGGGCTACACCTTC

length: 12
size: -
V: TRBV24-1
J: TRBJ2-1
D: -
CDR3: CATRGEDNEQFF
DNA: TGTGCCACCCGTGGCGAGGACAATGAGCAGTTCTTC

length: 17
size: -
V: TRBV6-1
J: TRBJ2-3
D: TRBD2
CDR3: CASSELPGTSIGDTQYF
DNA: TGTGCCAGCAGTGAACTGCCCGGGACTAGCATCGGGGATACGCAGTATTTT

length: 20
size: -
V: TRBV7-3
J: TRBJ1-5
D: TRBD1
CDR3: CASSLVRGDRARTSNQPQHF
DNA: TGTGCCAGCAGCTTAGTGAGGGGGGACAGGGCCCGTACTAGCAATCAGCCCCAGCATTTT

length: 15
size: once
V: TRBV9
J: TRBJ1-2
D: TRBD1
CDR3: CASSSGTGVGYGYTF
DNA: TGTGCCAGCAGCTCCGGGACAGGGGTTGGGTATGGCTACACCTTC

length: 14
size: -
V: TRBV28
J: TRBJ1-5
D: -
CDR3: CASIGSGANQPQHF
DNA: TGTGCCAGCATAGGGTCAGGGGCCAATCAGCCCCAGCATTTT

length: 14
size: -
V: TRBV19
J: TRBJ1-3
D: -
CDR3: CASSIGAFSDTIYF
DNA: TGTGCCAGTAGTATAGGGGCATTCTCCGACACCATATATTTT

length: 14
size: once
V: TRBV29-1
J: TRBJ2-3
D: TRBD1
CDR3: CSVTGAGSTDTQYF
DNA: TGCAGCGTTACAGGGGCTGGGAGCACAGATACGCAGTATTTT

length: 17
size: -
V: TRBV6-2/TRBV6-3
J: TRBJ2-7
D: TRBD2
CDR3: CASSPALGSGGSYEQYF
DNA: TGTGCCAGCAGCCCTGCGTTGGGTAGCGGGGGCTCCTACGAGCAGTACTTC

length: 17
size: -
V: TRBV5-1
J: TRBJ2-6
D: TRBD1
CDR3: CASSWDRGASGANVLTF
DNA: TGCGCCAGCAGCTGGGACAGGGGGGCCTCTGGGGCCAACGTCCTGACTTTC

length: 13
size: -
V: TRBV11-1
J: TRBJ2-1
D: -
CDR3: CASSLNRDNEQFF
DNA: TGTGCCAGCAGCCTCAACAGGGACAATGAGCAGTTCTTC

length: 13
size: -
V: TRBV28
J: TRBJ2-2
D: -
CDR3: CASYSGDTGELFF
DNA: TGTGCCAGCTACTCGGGGGACACCGGGGAGCTGTTTTTT

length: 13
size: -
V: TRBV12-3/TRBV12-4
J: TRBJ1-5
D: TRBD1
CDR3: CASSQGGYQPQHF
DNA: TGTGCCAGCAGCCAGGGGGGCTATCAGCCCCAGCATTTT

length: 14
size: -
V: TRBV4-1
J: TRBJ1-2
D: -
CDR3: CASSPGGGNYGYTF
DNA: TGCGCCAGCAGCCCCGGGGGAGGGAACTATGGCTACACCTTC

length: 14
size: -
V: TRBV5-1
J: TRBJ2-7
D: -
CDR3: CASSLGGPAYEQYF
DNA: TGCGCCAGCAGCTTGGGGGGGCCCGCCTACGAGCAGTACTTC

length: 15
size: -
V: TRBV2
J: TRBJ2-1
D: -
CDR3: CASGKGRSFGNEQFF
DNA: TGTGCCAGCGGCAAGGGGAGGTCGTTTGGTAATGAGCAGTTCTTC

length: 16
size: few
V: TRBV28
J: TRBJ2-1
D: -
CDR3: CASSLIGQGTLNEQFF
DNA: TGTGCCAGCAGTTTAATAGGCCAGGGGACCCTAAATGAGCAGTTCTTC

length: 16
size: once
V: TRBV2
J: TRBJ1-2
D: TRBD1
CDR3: CASRGGTGNFGYGYTF
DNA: TGTGCCAGCAGGGGGGGGACAGGGAATTTCGGCTATGGCTACACCTTC